The rows below give T cell receptor beta chains drawn from one sample of a study of blood T cell repertoires in COVID-19. Generated by immunoSEQ multiplex PCR, the TCRdb table keeps only in-frame clones and is missing some. The table has about 140,000 clones, 75% to 85% seen once; the top ten hold less than 5%. Sequencing was carried out using peripheral blood. Receptors were obtained from a woman of 80 years or more with acute or convalescent COVID-19. Both conserved end residues are part of each CDR3. A D gene is named only where the DNA matches it firmly. Where a row states a size, it is once, few, many or the class of an expanded clone; other rows omit it.

v_call: TRBV28
d_call: .
clone_size: few
j_call: TRBJ2-1
cdr3_nt: TGTGCCAGCAACAGGGCTTTGGGCAATGAGCAGTTCTTC
cdr3_aa: CASNRALGNEQFF

v_call: TRBV28
d_call: .
clone_size: .
j_call: TRBJ1-3
cdr3_nt: TGTGCCAGCAGTTTACTACCTCCGAGAAACACCATATATTTT
cdr3_aa: CASSLLPPRNTIYF

v_call: TRBV12-5
d_call: TRBD1
clone_size: .
j_call: TRBJ2-2
cdr3_nt: TGTGCTAGTGGGAAGACAGGGCTCGGGGAGCTGTTTTTT
cdr3_aa: CASGKTGLGELFF

v_call: TRBV7-9
d_call: TRBD2
clone_size: once
j_call: TRBJ2-5
cdr3_nt: TGTGCCAGCAGCTTCCGACTAGCAGGCCCTCCCCAAGAGACCCAGTACTTC
cdr3_aa: CASSFRLAGPPQETQYF

v_call: TRBV7-9
d_call: .
clone_size: .
j_call: TRBJ1-6
cdr3_nt: TGTGCCAGCAGCAGGGGTCTCAGGGATAATTCACCCCTCCACTTT
cdr3_aa: CASSRGLRDNSPLHF

v_call: TRBV5-1
d_call: TRBD2
clone_size: .
j_call: TRBJ2-7
cdr3_nt: TGCGCCAGCAGCTTAGAGGGACTAGCGGATATCTCCTACGAGCAGTACTTC
cdr3_aa: CASSLEGLADISYEQYF

v_call: TRBV5-4
d_call: .
clone_size: .
j_call: TRBJ2-5
cdr3_nt: TGTGCCAGCAGCTTGGGCAGGGGTCAAGAGACCCAGTACTTC
cdr3_aa: CASSLGRGQETQYF

v_call: TRBV18
d_call: .
clone_size: few
j_call: TRBJ1-1
cdr3_nt: TGTGCCAGCTCACCACAGGGGGACCGAACTGAAGCTTTCTTT
cdr3_aa: CASSPQGDRTEAFF

v_call: TRBV5-1
d_call: .
clone_size: few
j_call: TRBJ1-1
cdr3_nt: TGCGCCAGCAGCTTAAAAGGGGCTACCACTGAAGCTTTCTTT
cdr3_aa: CASSLKGATTEAFF

v_call: TRBV28
d_call: .
clone_size: .
j_call: TRBJ2-7
cdr3_nt: TGTGCCAGCGGGGACTTGACCCCCTACGAGCAGTACTTC
cdr3_aa: CASGDLTPYEQYF

v_call: TRBV19
d_call: TRBD1
clone_size: .
j_call: TRBJ2-7
cdr3_nt: TGTGCCAGTAGTATATTTTTGACAGGGGCCTACGAGCAGTACTTC
cdr3_aa: CASSIFLTGAYEQYF

v_call: TRBV7-2
d_call: .
clone_size: .
j_call: TRBJ1-2
cdr3_nt: TGTGCCAGCAGCTTAGATCCGGGAGGAGGCTACACCTTC
cdr3_aa: CASSLDPGGGYTF

v_call: TRBV11-3
d_call: TRBD2
clone_size: .
j_call: TRBJ2-3
cdr3_nt: TGTGCCAGCAGTTTTAGCGGGGATACAGATACGCAGTATTTT
cdr3_aa: CASSFSGDTDTQYF

v_call: TRBV3-1/TRBV3-2
d_call: .
clone_size: once
j_call: TRBJ2-5
cdr3_nt: TGTGCCAGCAGCCAAGACAGACAGAGGTTGGGGGGCCAGTACTTC
cdr3_aa: CASSQDRQRLGGQYF

v_call: TRBV4-1
d_call: .
clone_size: .
j_call: TRBJ2-3
cdr3_nt: TGCGCCAGCAGCCCCCGGGACTCTAGCACAGATACGCAGTATTTT
cdr3_aa: CASSPRDSSTDTQYF

v_call: TRBV24-1
d_call: .
clone_size: .
j_call: TRBJ2-4
cdr3_nt: TGTGCCACCACGGCCGGGGACAACCCCAAAAACATTCAGTACTTC
cdr3_aa: CATTAGDNPKNIQYF

v_call: TRBV7-6
d_call: TRBD2
clone_size: .
j_call: TRBJ2-1
cdr3_nt: TGTGCCAGCAGCTCTCCCGGGGGGGGGCGTTCCTACAATGAGCAGTTCTTC
cdr3_aa: CASSSPGGGRSYNEQFF

v_call: TRBV6-5
d_call: .
clone_size: once
j_call: TRBJ1-1
cdr3_nt: TGTGCCAGCAGTTCCAGGATGAACACTGAAGCTTTCTTT
cdr3_aa: CASSSRMNTEAFF

v_call: TRBV18
d_call: .
clone_size: .
j_call: TRBJ2-3
cdr3_nt: TGTGCCAGCTCACCTGGACAGCCCGATACGCAGTATTTT
cdr3_aa: CASSPGQPDTQYF

v_call: TRBV5-6
d_call: TRBD1
clone_size: once
j_call: TRBJ1-3
cdr3_nt: TGTGCCAGCAGCTGGACAGGGCACTCTGGAAACACCATATATTTT
cdr3_aa: CASSWTGHSGNTIYF

v_call: TRBV3-1/TRBV3-2
d_call: .
clone_size: .
j_call: TRBJ2-5
cdr3_nt: TGTGCCAGCAGCCCGTCGGGCCCTGAGCGGGAGACCCAGTACTTC
cdr3_aa: CASSPSGPERETQYF

v_call: TRBV7-9
d_call: .
clone_size: .
j_call: TRBJ2-5
cdr3_nt: TGTGCCAGCAGCCCTGGGCGGGGCCAAGAGACCCAGTACTTC
cdr3_aa: CASSPGRGQETQYF

v_call: TRBV5-1
d_call: .
clone_size: few
j_call: TRBJ2-1
cdr3_nt: TGCGCCAGCAGCTTCTACAGGGGAGGAAATGAGCAGTTCTTC
cdr3_aa: CASSFYRGGNEQFF

v_call: TRBV6-2/TRBV6-3
d_call: TRBD1
clone_size: .
j_call: TRBJ1-1
cdr3_nt: TGTGCCAGCAGTTTCCCCACAGGGGGCTACACTGAAGCTTTCTTT
cdr3_aa: CASSFPTGGYTEAFF

v_call: TRBV19
d_call: .
clone_size: .
j_call: TRBJ1-5
cdr3_nt: TGTGCCAGTAGTATGAATCCAGGGGTGAGTCAGCCCCAGCATTTT
cdr3_aa: CASSMNPGVSQPQHF

v_call: TRBV6-2/TRBV6-3
d_call: TRBD1
clone_size: .
j_call: TRBJ1-1
cdr3_nt: TGTGCCAGCAGTTACTCACATTGGGACAGGGTTAACACTGAAGCTTTCTTT
cdr3_aa: CASSYSHWDRVNTEAFF

v_call: TRBV14
d_call: .
clone_size: .
j_call: TRBJ1-6
cdr3_nt: TGTGCCAGCAGCCCCGATGGAGCCAATTCACCCCTCCACTTT
cdr3_aa: CASSPDGANSPLHF

v_call: TRBV7-8
d_call: .
clone_size: .
j_call: TRBJ1-4
cdr3_nt: TGTGCCGTCCATCTAACGCGCGATAATGAAAAACTGTTTTTT
cdr3_aa: CAVHLTRDNEKLFF

v_call: TRBV20-1
d_call: .
clone_size: .
j_call: TRBJ2-5
cdr3_nt: TGCAGTGCTAGTGTGATTAGCTCCTCGTTAAAGACCCAGTACTTC
cdr3_aa: CSASVISSSLKTQYF

v_call: TRBV4-1
d_call: .
clone_size: .
j_call: TRBJ1-1
cdr3_nt: TGCGCCAGCCCCACGCGAGGCCCGAGGGACACTGAAGCTTTCTTT
cdr3_aa: CASPTRGPRDTEAFF

v_call: TRBV25-1
d_call: .
clone_size: .
j_call: TRBJ1-2
cdr3_nt: TGTGCCAGCAGTGAAAGAGTCTTCCCCGTCTATGGCTACACCTTC
cdr3_aa: CASSERVFPVYGYTF